The sequence of this T cell receptor beta chain was determined in a study of cytomegalovirus exposure and HLA in healthy donors. Assay used: immunoSEQ multiplex PCR; TCRdb lists only in-frame clones, some missing. The sample includes about 160,000 clones, roughly 84% of them seen just once. Worth noting for this clone: What it binds is unknown.

Study conclusions and caveats: First-cohort TCR clusters were later found to tend to co-occur in the roughly 130 validation repertoires. Most TCR sequences proved rare, with some public TCRs found in many donors. Some TCR beta chains (around 160 of them) were listed as cytomegalovirus-associated. Reported results showed that the classifier diagnosed cytomegalovirus status with high specificity and sensitivity.

Per germline, CDR1 MNHEY and CDR2 SMNVEV (reference sequence). The CDR3 has 14 residues. V shed 4 bases and J shed 6 bases, with 12 bases lying between them. This TCR derives from a man aged 25 to 40 in good health and CMV-seropositive. V usage is TRBV27 and J usage is TRBJ2-2; tentative D call: TRBD2 (6 bases). Sequenced input: PBMCs. The CDR3 loop is CASSSPPGAGELFF. In DNA, the CDR3 is TGTGCCAGCAGTTCCCCACCGGGGGCCGGGGAGCTGTTTTTT.